Here is one TCR beta chain with its context. This clone was recorded only once. Which antigen it targets is not known. No base quality values were provided; no much bigger clone lies one nucleotide off. At one collaborating source in Seattle, patients were enrolled during active infection and were followed longitudinally through the course of disease. Whole blood was collected in K2EDTA tubes by collaborating institutions according to the institutions' own protocols. For TCRbeta analysis, collaborators shipped samples in one of three forms: frozen whole blood, isolated PBMCs, or DNA extracted from either of those sample types. These data belong to a study of blood T cell repertoires in COVID-19 (dated by TCRdb to the early 2020s). Looking at the study overall: Collaborator samples came from the United States, Italy and Spain and covered acute and convalescent phases of COVID-19. The prospective study material was composed of cDNA or gDNA derived from T cells, B-cell-depleted T cells, or PBMCs. The dataset comprised deeply sampled blood TCRbeta repertoires from subjects exposed to, actively infected with, or recovered from COVID-19. The repertoires were released in a freely available public database intended as a resource for research on the immune response to SARS-CoV-2. The samples were drawn from two sources: the first 160 participants of the ongoing ImmuneRACE study, and about 1,300 subjects contributed by 6 global collaborators. A de-identified subject ID, COVID-19 status, age in years and sex were almost always included in the sample metadata. Where available, HLA class I and class II types were taken from metadata supplied by the sample provider and were not determined by assay-based typing.

Based on the germline V gene (reference sequence), the CDR1 and CDR2 sequences are SGHNT and YYREEE. Counted from cysteine to phenylalanine, this CDR3 has 11 amino acids. Only the CDR3 DNA is retained, 33 bases long and in frame from the first base. Relative to germline, V is 4 bases shorter and J is 8 bases shorter, with 9 bases between their ends. Broad study findings and their caveats: How much clinical and demographic metadata was included differed by source and by participant, and the metadata was provided uncurated.

The immunoSEQ Assay, a bias-controlled multiplex PCR, was used to amplify TCRbeta CDR3 regions from genomic DNA. The paper's data handling went like this. Within the assay, amplification of reference gene primers was used to estimate how many nucleated cells each sample contained. To quantify the absolute abundance of each unique TCRbeta CDR3 rearrangement, sequence reads were collapsed and filtered. For each sample, productive Simpson clonality was calculated as the square root of Simpson's diversity index over productive rearrangements. Sourced from immuneACCESS, this table was stored by TCRdb with only in-frame sequences that have V and J called. A share of the clones is absent; for the studies checked, an unresolved V gene accounts for under half, and the remainder has no known explanation. V, J and clone size are taken as reported in that table, and D and trimming were inferred from the DNA itself. For this sample there are roughly 410,000 clones; approximately 89% appear just once. Clones ranked in the top ten supply about 2.3% of the sample.

The chain was built from TRBV5-4 and TRBJ1-2; no D gene is confidently identified. Sample: peripheral blood. This clonotype was sampled from a woman between 55 and 75 years old with COVID-19, enrolled during active disease. This receptor carries the CDR3 CASSTREGYTF. Here is the DNA: TGTGCCAGCAGCACCCGTGAGGGCTACACCTTC. Extended through the reference TRBV5-4 and TRBJ1-2 proteins, this CDR3 yields the full variable domain: ETGVTQSPTHLIKTRGQQVTLRCSSQSGHNTVSWYQQALGQGPQFIFQYYREEENGRGNFPPRFSGLQFPNYSSELNVNALELDDSALYLCASSTREGYTFGSGTRLTVV.